One and the same sample provided the 23 T cell receptor beta chains below, sequenced in a study of PD-1 blockade in classical Hodgkin lymphoma. All the patients suffered relapse after autologous stem cell transplantation, and brentuximab vedotin exposure differed. Profiling relied on immunoSEQ multiplex PCR, and the TCRdb table lists in-frame clones only, not all of them. The sample records about 93,000 clones, 81% being singletons. The specimen was peripheral blood mononuclear cells (PBMCs), collected before the second cycle of nivolumab. These receptors originate from a human donor with classical Hodgkin lymphoma.

The chain recombines TRBV7-3 with TRBJ2-5; D is possibly TRBD2 (6 bases). Germline CDR1 SGHTA, CDR2 FQGTGA. V lost 2 bases and J 2 bases, leaving 6 bases between the germline ends. The CDR3 spans 13 residues. The CDR3 loop reads CASSLGLQETQYF. The DNA for the CDR3 is TGTGCCAGCAGCTTAGGACTACAAGAGACCCAGTACTTC.

For this clone: The sample has other DNA sequences that encode this CDR3 too. The chain uses TRBV5-6 and TRBJ1-5, with D possibly matching TRBD1 (6 bases). The CDR3 loop spans 16 amino acids. Trimming took 1 base from V and 4 from J, leaving 15 bases between them. From germline, CDR1 is SGHDT and CDR2 YYEEEE. The CDR3, as DNA: TGTGCCAGCAGCTTGTGGGGGGCGGGGGGGAATCAGCCCCAGCATTTT. Translating it yields CASSLWGAGGNQPQHF.

This clone has only one observation. CDR3 nucleotide sequence: TGTGCCAGCAGTGGGAGAGCTACTAGCTCTGGAAACACCATATATTTT. This translates into CASSGRATSSGNTIYF. This chain uses TRBV6-4 with TRBJ1-3; D uncertain. Between the trimmed V and J ends, which lost 4 bases and 0 bases, there was a span of 13 bases. CDR1 MRHNA and CDR2 SNTAGT come from the germline V gene. The CDR3 runs 16 residues.

The genes are TRBV5-6 and TRBJ1-5, with D unclear. Germline CDR1 SGHDT, CDR2 YYEEEE. V was cut by 1 base and J by 5 bases, with 13 bases left in between. This CDR3 contains 15 residues. Here the CDR3 DNA reads TGTGCCAGCAGCTTGTATACGGGCCCCGATCAGCCCCAGCATTTT. This sequence encodes CASSLYTGPDQPQHF. Based on the CDR3 plus reference TRBV5-6 and TRBJ1-5, the full variable domain is DAGVTQSPTHLIKTRGQQVTLRCSPKSGHDTVSWYQQALGQGPQFIFQYYEEEERQRGNFPDRFSGHQFPNYSSELNVNALLLGDSALYLCASSLYTGPDQPQHFGDGTRLSIL.

The J gene is TRBJ1-1, the V gene TRBV11-2, with no clear D. This CDR3 has 13 amino acids. Germline CDR1 SGHAT, CDR2 FQNNGV. V lost 7 bases to trimming and J lost 0 bases, with 9 bases between them. The CDR3 loop reads CASTPILNTEAFF. CDR3 sequence (DNA): TGTGCCAGCACTCCAATCCTGAACACTGAAGCTTTCTTT.

The rearrangement joins TRBV7-7 to TRBJ2-5, with 11 bases lining up with TRBD1. CDR1 SSHAT and CDR2 FNYEAQ come from the germline V gene (reference sequence). This CDR3 is built from 14 residues. Trimming took 6 bases from V and 4 from J; bases not matched to a gene: 4. CDR3 sequence: CASSRDRGGETQYF. The CDR3 region has the DNA TGTGCCAGCAGTCGGGACAGGGGGGGAGAGACCCAGTACTTC.

This chain links TRBV28 with TRBJ2-5, with D maybe TRBD2 (5 bases). The CDR3 is 15 residues long. CDR1 is MDHEN, CDR2 SYDVKM, per germline. V dropped 7 bases and J dropped 2 bases, with 17 bases sitting between them. The CDR3 reads CASTPLGRAQETQYF. CDR3 bases: TGTGCCAGCACCCCTCTGGGGAGAGCGCAAGAGACCCAGTACTTC. Combining the CDR3 with reference TRBV28 and TRBJ2-5 gives the whole variable domain DVKVTQSSRYLVKRTGEKVFLECVQDMDHENMFWYRQDPGLGLRLIYFSYDVKMKEKGDIPEGYSVSREKKERFSLILESASTNQTSMYLCASTPLGRAQETQYFGPGTRLLVL.

This sequence joins TRBV25-1 and TRBJ1-4, with D maybe TRBD1 (5 bases). This CDR3 is built from 13 residues. Trimming removed 1 base at V and 14 bases at J, with 14 bases between. Looked up from germline, CDR1 is MGHDK and CDR2 is SYGVNS. CDR3: CASSELGRSGLFF. The CDR3 DNA reads TGTGCCAGCAGTGAATTGGGACGGAGTGGGCTGTTTTTT.

The chain carries TRBV29-1 and TRBJ1-1; 7 bases are shared with TRBD1. Losses at the gene ends were 6 bases for V and 3 bases for J; bases not matched to a gene: 7. CDR3 length: 13 amino acids. The germline V gene encodes CDR1 SQVTM and CDR2 ANQGSEA. CDR3: CSVNQGGYTEAFF. CDR3 nucleotide sequence: TGCAGCGTCAACCAGGGGGGCTACACTGAAGCTTTCTTT.

The chain joins TRBV18 to TRBJ2-1; TRBD1 aligns across 7 bases. V lost 8 bases to trimming and J lost 3 bases; unmatched junction nucleotides: 7. This CDR3 contains 14 residues. Germline V gene data show CDR1 as KGHSH and CDR2 as LQKENI. The CDR3 nucleotides read TGTGCCAGCCGACAGGGTGGGATCTACAATGAGCAGTTCTTC. Protein sequence: CASRQGGIYNEQFF.

The chain combines TRBV13 with TRBJ2-3; D perhaps matches TRBD2 (6 bases). Germline CDR1 PRHDT, CDR2 FYEKMQ (reference sequence). This CDR3 region has 13 residues. The V end was cut by 5 bases, the J end by 6 bases, with 12 bases between. The CDR3 reads CASSPIGGDTQYF. CDR3 nucleotides: TGTGCCAGCAGCCCCATAGGAGGGGATACGCAGTATTTT. Full variable domain (outside the CDR3, taken from reference TRBV13 and TRBJ2-3): AAGVIQSPRHLIKEKRETATLKCYPIPRHDTVYWYQQGPGQDPQFLISFYEKMQSDKGSIPDRFSAQQFSDYHSELNMSSLELGDSALYFCASSPIGGDTQYFGPGTRLTVL.

In DNA form, the CDR3 reads TGTGCCAGCAGCCCACCGGGAGATGGGCGCTTTGAGCAGTTCTTC. It yields the protein CASSPPGDGRFEQFF. This chain connects TRBV7-9 to TRBJ2-1, with D possibly being TRBD2 (6 bases). V gave up 5 bases and J gave up 9 bases, with 20 bases separating them. Per the germline V gene, CDR1 is SEHNR and CDR2 is FQNEAQ (reference sequence). The CDR3 extends over 15 amino acids.

The V call is TRBV13, the J call TRBJ2-3; possible D gene TRBD2, 6 bases. Germline V gene data show CDR1 as PRHDT and CDR2 as FYEKMQ (reference sequence). This CDR3 contains 20 residues. Trimming took off 2 bases at V and 6 bases at J, with 30 bases between the two ends. This CDR3 is CASSLKVGWSGLQAADTQYF. CDR3 bases: TGTGCCAGCAGCTTAAAGGTGGGGTGGAGCGGGCTGCAGGCGGCGGATACGCAGTATTTT. The full variable domain, in which reference TRBV13 and TRBJ2-3 provide the parts outside the CDR3, is AAGVIQSPRHLIKEKRETATLKCYPIPRHDTVYWYQQGPGQDPQFLISFYEKMQSDKGSIPDRFSAQQFSDYHSELNMSSLELGDSALYFCASSLKVGWSGLQAADTQYFGPGTRLTVL.

V gene TRBV30 combines with J gene TRBJ2-6; perhaps TRBD1 as D (5 bases). Trimming removed 0 bases from V and 4 bases from J, with 10 bases in between. From germline, CDR1 is GTSNPN and CDR2 SVGIG (reference sequence). The CDR3 extends over 15 amino acids. DNA of the CDR3: TGTGCCTGGAGTGTAGGTGGGGCCGGGGCCAACGTCCTGACTTTC. This codes for CAWSVGGAGANVLTF. Combining the CDR3 with reference TRBV30 and TRBJ2-6 gives the whole variable domain SQTIHQWPATLVQPVGSPLSLECTVEGTSNPNLYWYRQAAGRGLQLLFYSVGIGQISSEVPQNLSASRPQDRQFILSSKKLLLSDSGFYLCAWSVGGAGANVLTFGAGSRLTVL.

This clone was picked up one time. The chain combines TRBV6-6 with TRBJ2-5, with D uncertain. The CDR3 is made up of 12 amino acids. The ends were cut back, 0 bases at V and 5 bases at J, with 4 bases in the middle. Germline loops: CDR1 MNHNY, CDR2 SVGAGI (reference sequence). CDR3 in DNA: TGTGCCAGCAGTTACTCGAGGGAGACCCAGTACTTC. Encoded protein: CASSYSRETQYF.

Notes on this clone: At one end, the junction sequence differs from germline, possibly due to a read error. The V call is TRBV5-1, the J call TRBJ2-1; TRBD2 is a possible D gene (6 bases). Germline V CDR1 and CDR2: SGHRS, YFSETQ. This CDR3 is 13 amino acids long. CDR3 sequence reads: CASSLAIDAGLIF. The CDR3 DNA sequence: TGCGCCAGCAGCTTGGCCATCGACGCGGGACTGATCTTC.

CDR3 loop: CASSIGQDSGNTIYF. The CDR3 DNA reads TGTGCCAGTAGTATAGGCCAGGACTCTGGAAACACCATATATTTT. This chain links TRBV19 with TRBJ1-3; D is undetermined. Trimming pared 1 base from V and 0 bases from J, leaving 7 bases between. Germline-derived CDR1 and CDR2 are LNHDA and SQIVND (reference sequence). CDR3 length equals 15 residues.

V and J are TRBV19 and TRBJ2-7; D remains unclear. Trimming shortened V by 1 base and J by 0 bases, and 7 bases separated the two germline ends. Per germline, CDR1 LNHDA and CDR2 SQIVND (reference sequence). The CDR3 is 14 residues long. The CDR3 DNA is TGTGCCAGTAGTATAGGACGGGCCTCCTACGAGCAGTACTTC. Amino acid sequence: CASSIGRASYEQYF.

The chain uses TRBV27 and TRBJ1-2; TRBD1 matches at 8 bases. The V segment lost 0 bases and the J segment 6 bases; nucleotides outside the gene matches: 9. The CDR3 runs 16 residues. Germline CDR1 MNHEY, CDR2 SMNVEV (reference sequence). The DNA of the CDR3 is TGTGCCAGCAGTTTATCGGGGACAGGAGTATTAGATGGCTACACCTTC. Its translation: CASSLSGTGVLDGYTF.

This chain connects TRBV7-8 to TRBJ2-1; D not certain. Germline CDR1 and CDR2: SGHVS and FQNEAQ. V was pared by 0 bases and J by 5 bases, with 8 bases between. The CDR3 totals 14 residues. The CDR3 bases are TGTGCCAGCAGCTTAGCCCCCCCAAACAATGAGCAGTTCTTC. Encoded protein: CASSLAPPNNEQFF.

The rearrangement joins TRBV5-1 to TRBJ2-1; D is ambiguous. Trimming pared 0 bases from V and 3 bases from J, leaving 10 bases between. The CDR3 covers 15 residues. Germline loops: CDR1 SGHRS, CDR2 YFSETQ. This chain's CDR3 is CASSLALSGYNEQFF. Here the CDR3 DNA reads TGCGCCAGCAGCTTGGCACTATCTGGCTACAATGAGCAGTTCTTC.

The chain uses TRBV5-1 and TRBJ1-1; D is perhaps TRBD1 (6 bases). The germline CDR1 and CDR2 sequences are SGHRS and YFSETQ. The germline V and J ends were trimmed by 1 base and 3 bases, with 10 bases remaining between them. This CDR3 spans 14 amino acids. The DNA for the CDR3 is TGCGCCAGCAGCTTGAACAGGGTTGACACTGAAGCTTTCTTT. It codes for CASSLNRVDTEAFF.

The chain has TRBV7-8 and TRBJ2-1, with D unresolved. Germline V gene data show CDR1 as SGHVS and CDR2 as FQNEAQ. The germline V and J ends were trimmed by 4 bases and 4 bases, with 14 bases remaining between them. This CDR3 region has 15 residues. The CDR3 nucleotides read TGTGCCAGCAGCTCCCAGTCGTGGTCTTACAATGAGCAGTTCTTC. This translates into CASSSQSWSYNEQFF.